This T cell receptor (beta chain) originates from a study of T cells after yellow fever vaccination. Study outcomes and limitations: Some clonotypes, a small share, were shared between CD4 and CD8 compartments. Though weaker, the secondary response peaked faster, on day 5 versus 15. From the bulk population, abundant clonotypes could contaminate and appear within FACS-sorted repertoires.

This clonotype has a count of ten or more. Its target is unknown. Production of TCR cDNA was by 5'RACE template switching, which also added a universal primer site and UMIs. TCRdb processed the 5' RACE reads anew with MiXCR; each CDR3 protein has one entry. The sample lists 250,000 to 350,000 distinct CDR3 sequences; around 4.4% were seen once. CDR3 length equals 13 residues. Germline values: CDR1 MNHNY, CDR2 SVGAGI (reference sequence). V was pared by 8 bases and J by 8 bases, with 18 bases between. This chain connects TRBV6-6 to TRBJ1-2; D gene uncertain. This clonotype was obtained from a man aged 18 to 29 who received the YFV17D yellow fever vaccine. The sample in question was PBMCs, obtained 15 days after the yellow fever booster vaccination. The CDR3 loop is CASHLEGIEGYTF. The CDR3 DNA reads TGTGCCAGCCATTTGGAGGGAATTGAAGGCTACACCTTC.